One sample yielded the 15 T cell receptor beta chains listed below, sequenced in a study of CD8 T cells in Susac syndrome. Reverse transcription of about 0.45 to 1 ug RNA was performed with random hexamers. MiXCR, applied by TCRdb to the immunoSEQ multiplex PCR reads, yields one record per CDR3 protein. The sample has roughly 200,000 distinct CDR3 sequences, over 90% seen once. The specimen sequenced was CD4+ T cells from PBMCs. These receptors were collected from a human donor with multiple sclerosis.

J is TRBJ2-7 and V is TRBV19; 10 positions agree with TRBD1. The CDR3 contains 13 residues. The germline gives CDR1 LNHDA, CDR2 SQIVND (reference sequence). V was pared by 5 bases and J by 6 bases, with 4 bases of the junction left unmatched. DNA of the CDR3: TGTGCCAGTAGTCCCTGGACAGGGGGCGAGCAGTACTTC. This gives the protein CASSPWTGGEQYF.

This clonotype is a singleton in its sample. The rearrangement links TRBV12-3 or TRBV12-4 to TRBJ1-1, with D hard to call. The V gene lost 7 bases and the J gene lost 4 bases, with 16 bases spanning the gap. CDR3 length equals 14 residues. The CDR3 here is CASKTLEGATEAFF. The CDR3, as DNA: TGTGCCAGCAAAACTTTGGAGGGCGCCACTGAAGCTTTCTTT.

The chain has TRBV6-5 and TRBJ1-4, with 7 bases identical to TRBD1. In germline, CDR1 is MNHEY, CDR2 SVGAGI. The CDR3 is 14 residues long. V gave up 6 bases and J gave up 4 bases; unmatched junction bases: 5. Here the CDR3 reads CASRMGQLNEKLFF. CDR3 bases: TGTGCCAGCAGGATGGGACAGCTTAATGAAAAACTGTTTTTT.

In its sample, this clonotype was seen once. The chain carries TRBV15 and TRBJ2-3, with D perhaps TRBD2 (6 bases). The germline CDR1 and CDR2 sequences are LNHNV and YYDKDF (reference sequence). CDR3 size: 15 residues. Deletions cut 4 bases from V and 0 bases from J, with 11 bases between. The CDR3: CATSTSGTSTDTQYF. The CDR3, as DNA: TGTGCCACCAGCACCTCCGGGACTAGCACAGATACGCAGTATTTT.

Only one count was recorded for this clonotype. The CDR3 sequence: CAISVREGSYEQYV. The CDR3, as DNA: TGTGCCATCAGTGTGAGGGAGGGATCCTACGAGCAGTACGTC. The chain combines TRBV10-3 with TRBJ2-7, with 7 bases that match TRBD2. The CDR3 is 14 residues long. Trimming removed 4 bases from V and 1 base from J; junction bases left unmatched: 4. Per the germline V gene, CDR1 is ENHRY and CDR2 is SYGVKD.

The chain uses TRBV7-2 and TRBJ2-7; 9 bases map to TRBD2. The CDR3 length is 15 residues. V trimming: 1 base; J trimming: 2 bases; junction bases outside the gene matches: 3. Looked up from germline, CDR1 is SGHTA and CDR2 is FQGNSA. CDR3: CASSLGIAGAYEQYV. CDR3 in DNA: TGTGCCAGCAGCTTAGGGATAGCGGGGGCCTACGAGCAGTACGTC.

This sequence joins TRBV20-1 and TRBJ1-2; D is uncertain. Germline V gives CDR1 DFQATT, CDR2 SNEGSKA (reference sequence). V was clipped by 3 bases and J by 3 bases, with 11 bases between them. There are 13 residues in the CDR3. The chain's CDR3 is CSASPMADYGYTF. The CDR3 DNA sequence: TGCAGTGCTAGCCCTATGGCAGACTATGGCTACACCTTC.

This chain uses TRBV5-6 with TRBJ2-7; D remains ambiguous. V dropped 0 bases and J dropped 2 bases, with 0 bases sitting between them. CDR3 length: 11 amino acids. Germline CDR1 and CDR2: SGHDT and YYEEEE. The CDR3: CASSLAYEQYV. DNA for the CDR3: TGTGCCAGCAGCTTGGCCTACGAGCAGTACGTC.

The chain has TRBV7-2 and TRBJ1-1; D gene ambiguous. Germline V gene data show CDR1 as SGHTA and CDR2 as FQGNSA. V was pared by 4 bases and J by 0 bases, with 6 bases between. The length of the CDR3 is 13 residues. In DNA, the CDR3 is TGTGCCAGCAGCTACACAGTGAACACTGAAGCTTTCTTT. Translating it yields CASSYTVNTEAFF.

This chain uses TRBV11-2 with TRBJ2-1; the match to TRBD1 covers 10 bases. Germline V gives CDR1 SGHAT, CDR2 FQNNGV. The CDR3 is 16 amino acids. V lost 0 bases, J lost 6 bases, and 5 bases stayed unmatched. The CDR3 region is CASSLDRQGAGNEQFF. The CDR3 DNA is TGTGCCAGCAGCTTAGATCGACAGGGGGCCGGCAATGAGCAGTTCTTC.

The chain has TRBV6-6 and TRBJ2-5, with 7 bases lining up with TRBD2. This CDR3 contains 14 residues. Germline CDR1 and CDR2: MNHNY and SVGAGI (reference sequence). The V gene end was trimmed by 5 bases and the J gene end by 9 bases; junction bases not matched to a gene: 12. The CDR3 bases are TGTGCCAGCAGTAAGACTAGCCCCCCGACGGCCCAGTACTTC. Residues: CASSKTSPPTAQYF.

This sequence joins TRBV3-1 and TRBJ1-1; D gene uncertain. CDR1 is LGHDT, CDR2 YNNKEL, per germline (reference sequence). The CDR3 is made up of 14 amino acids. Trimming cost V 6 bases and J 4 bases, with 15 bases left between them. The CDR3 sequence is CASSQVLWGTEAFF. The CDR3 DNA follows: TGTGCCAGCAGTCAGGTGCTTTGGGGCACTGAAGCTTTCTTT.

The gene calls are TRBV15 and TRBJ1-2; D call uncertain. V dropped 1 base and J dropped 6 bases, with 9 bases sitting between them. CDR1 and CDR2 from the germline V gene are LNHNV and YYDKDF (reference sequence). CDR3 length: 13 amino acids. CDR3 DNA sequence: TGTGCCACCAGCAGAGGCCCAGGTCATGGCTACACCTTC. It translates to CATSRGPGHGYTF. Drawing the rest from reference TRBV15 and TRBJ1-2, the complete variable domain is DAMVIQNPRYQVTQFGKPVTLSCSQTLNHNVMYWYQQKSSQAPKLLFHYYDKDFNNEADTPDNFQSRRPNTSFCFLDIRSPGLGDTAMYLCATSRGPGHGYTFGSGTRLTVV.

V is TRBV4-2 and J is TRBJ2-7; perhaps TRBD1 as D (6 bases). V lost 1 base and J lost 2, with 12 bases in between. The CDR3 has 15 amino acids. Germline V gene data show CDR1 as LGHNA and CDR2 as YNFKEQ. CDR3 protein: CASSQVPGQTYEQYF. The CDR3 bases are TGTGCCAGCAGCCAAGTACCGGGACAAACCTACGAGCAGTACTTC.

The rearrangement links TRBV12-3 or TRBV12-4 to TRBJ2-3; D is perhaps TRBD1 (6 bases). The CDR3 totals 14 residues. With 5 bases removed from V and 2 bases from J, the gap between germline ends came to 11 bases. CDR3 bases: TGTGCCAGCAGTCACGGACAGACCACAGATACGCAGTATTTT. It specifies CASSHGQTTDTQYF.